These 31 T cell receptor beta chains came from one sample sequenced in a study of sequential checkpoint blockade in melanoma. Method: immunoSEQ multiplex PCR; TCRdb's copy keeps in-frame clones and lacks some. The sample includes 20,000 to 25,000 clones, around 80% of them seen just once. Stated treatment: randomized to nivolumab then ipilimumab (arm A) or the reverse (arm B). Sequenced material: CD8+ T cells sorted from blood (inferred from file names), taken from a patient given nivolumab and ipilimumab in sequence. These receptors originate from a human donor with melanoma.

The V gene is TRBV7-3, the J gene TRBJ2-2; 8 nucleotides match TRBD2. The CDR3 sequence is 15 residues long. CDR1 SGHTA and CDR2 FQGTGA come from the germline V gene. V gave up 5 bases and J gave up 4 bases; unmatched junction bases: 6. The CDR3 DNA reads TGTGCCAGCAGCCCGTTAGCGGGATTCACCGGGGAGCTGTTTTTT. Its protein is CASSPLAGFTGELFF.

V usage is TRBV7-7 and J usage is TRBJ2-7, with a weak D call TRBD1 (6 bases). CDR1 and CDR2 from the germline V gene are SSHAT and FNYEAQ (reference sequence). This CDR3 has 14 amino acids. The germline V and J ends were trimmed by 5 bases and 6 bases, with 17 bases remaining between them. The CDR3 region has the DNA TGTGCCAGCAGCCAGGGGCTGAGGATCGGCGAGCAGTACTTC. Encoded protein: CASSQGLRIGEQYF.

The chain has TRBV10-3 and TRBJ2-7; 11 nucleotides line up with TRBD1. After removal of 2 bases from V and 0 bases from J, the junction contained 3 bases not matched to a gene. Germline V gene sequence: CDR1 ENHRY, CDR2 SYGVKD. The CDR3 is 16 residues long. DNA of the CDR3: TGTGCCATCAGTGAGCTAGGGACAGGGGGCTCCTACGAGCAGTACTTC. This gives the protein CAISELGTGGSYEQYF.

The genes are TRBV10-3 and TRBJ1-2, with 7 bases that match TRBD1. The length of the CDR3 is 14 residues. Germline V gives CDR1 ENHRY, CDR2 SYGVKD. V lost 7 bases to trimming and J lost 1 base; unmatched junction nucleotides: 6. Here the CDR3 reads CAITGTESNYGYTF. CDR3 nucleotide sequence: TGTGCCATCACCGGGACAGAGAGTAACTATGGCTACACCTTC.

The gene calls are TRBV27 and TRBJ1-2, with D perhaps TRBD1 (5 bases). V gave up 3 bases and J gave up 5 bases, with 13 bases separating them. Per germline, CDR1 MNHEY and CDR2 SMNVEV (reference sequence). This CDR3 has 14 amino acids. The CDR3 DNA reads TGTGCCAGCAGTTTTGTTGGGGCGGGGTATGGCTACACCTTC. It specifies CASSFVGAGYGYTF.

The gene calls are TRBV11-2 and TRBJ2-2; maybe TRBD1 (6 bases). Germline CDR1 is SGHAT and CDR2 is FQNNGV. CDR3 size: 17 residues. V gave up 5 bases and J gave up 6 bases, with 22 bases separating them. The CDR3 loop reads CASSPRRMGARAGELFF. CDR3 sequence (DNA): TGTGCCAGCAGCCCCCGTAGGATGGGGGCTAGGGCCGGGGAGCTGTTTTTT. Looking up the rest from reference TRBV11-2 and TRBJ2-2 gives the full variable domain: EAGVAQSPRYKIIEKRQSVAFWCNPISGHATLYWYQQILGQGPKLLIQFQNNGVVDDSQLPKDRFSAERLKGVDSTLKIQPAKLEDSAVYLCASSPRRMGARAGELFFGEGSRLTVL.

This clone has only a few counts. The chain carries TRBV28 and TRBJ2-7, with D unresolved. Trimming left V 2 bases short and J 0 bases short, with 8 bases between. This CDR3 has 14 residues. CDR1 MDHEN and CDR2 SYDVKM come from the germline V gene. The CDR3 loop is CASSLHISSYEQYF. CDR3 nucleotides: TGTGCCAGCAGTTTACACATAAGCTCCTACGAGCAGTACTTC.

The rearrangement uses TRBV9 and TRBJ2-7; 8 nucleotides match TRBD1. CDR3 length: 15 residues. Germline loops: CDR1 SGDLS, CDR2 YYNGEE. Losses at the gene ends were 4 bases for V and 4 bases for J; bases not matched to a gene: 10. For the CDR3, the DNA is TGTGCCAGCAGCCCCGCCAGGGGGCGAGATTACGAGCAGTACTTC. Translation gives CASSPARGRDYEQYF.

The CDR3 sequence is CASSYSTSGSSEQYF. Written as DNA, the CDR3 is TGTGCCAGCAGTTACTCGACTAGCGGGAGCTCCGAGCAGTACTTC. V is TRBV6-5 and J is TRBJ2-7; TRBD2 matches 12 bases. The CDR3 is made up of 15 amino acids. V trimming: 0 bases; J trimming: 6 bases; junction bases outside the gene matches: 3. In germline, CDR1 is MNHEY, CDR2 SVGAGI.

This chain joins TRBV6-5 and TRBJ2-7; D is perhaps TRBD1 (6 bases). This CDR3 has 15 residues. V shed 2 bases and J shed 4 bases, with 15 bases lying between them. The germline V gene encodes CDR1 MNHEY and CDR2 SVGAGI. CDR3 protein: CASSYPPAGAYEQYF. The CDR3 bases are TGTGCCAGCAGTTACCCCCCCGCAGGGGCATACGAGCAGTACTTC.

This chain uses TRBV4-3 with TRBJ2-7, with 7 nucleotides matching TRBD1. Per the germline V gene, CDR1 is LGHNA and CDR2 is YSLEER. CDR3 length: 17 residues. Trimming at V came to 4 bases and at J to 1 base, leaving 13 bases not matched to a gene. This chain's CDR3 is CASSPGTLTGKSYEQYF. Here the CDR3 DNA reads TGCGCCAGCAGCCCCGGGACGTTGACAGGGAAATCCTACGAGCAGTACTTC.

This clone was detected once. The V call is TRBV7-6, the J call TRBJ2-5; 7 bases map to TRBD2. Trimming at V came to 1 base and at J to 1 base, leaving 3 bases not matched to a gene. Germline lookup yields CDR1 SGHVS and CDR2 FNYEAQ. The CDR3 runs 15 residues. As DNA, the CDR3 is TGTGCCAGCAGCTTAGGGTGGACTAGCCAAGAGACCCAGTACTTC. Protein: CASSLGWTSQETQYF.

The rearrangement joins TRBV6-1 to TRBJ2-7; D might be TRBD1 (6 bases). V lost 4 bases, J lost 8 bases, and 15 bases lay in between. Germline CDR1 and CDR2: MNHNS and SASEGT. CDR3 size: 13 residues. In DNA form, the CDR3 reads TGTGCCAGCAGTGGCGAACGTACAGGGAAGCAGTACTTC. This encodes CASSGERTGKQYF.

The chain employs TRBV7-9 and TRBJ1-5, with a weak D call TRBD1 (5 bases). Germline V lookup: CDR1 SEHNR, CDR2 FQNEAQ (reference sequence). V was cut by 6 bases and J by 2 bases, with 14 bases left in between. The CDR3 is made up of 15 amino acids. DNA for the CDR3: TGTGCCAGCAGTCGAGGGTCGGGGGGCAATCAGCCCCAGCATTTT. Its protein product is CASSRGSGGNQPQHF.

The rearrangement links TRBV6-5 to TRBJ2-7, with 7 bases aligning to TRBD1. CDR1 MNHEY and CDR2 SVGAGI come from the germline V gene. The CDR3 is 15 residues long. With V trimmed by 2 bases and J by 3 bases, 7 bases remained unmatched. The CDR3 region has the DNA TGTGCCAGCAGTTACCTCCAGGACAGGAGCTACGAGCAGTACTTC. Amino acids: CASSYLQDRSYEQYF.

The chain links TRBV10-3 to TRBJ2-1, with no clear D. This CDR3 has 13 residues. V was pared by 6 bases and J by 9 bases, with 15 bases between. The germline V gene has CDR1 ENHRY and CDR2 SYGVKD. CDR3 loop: CAISPDWSGEQFF. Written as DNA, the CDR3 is TGTGCCATCAGCCCTGACTGGTCGGGTGAGCAGTTCTTC.

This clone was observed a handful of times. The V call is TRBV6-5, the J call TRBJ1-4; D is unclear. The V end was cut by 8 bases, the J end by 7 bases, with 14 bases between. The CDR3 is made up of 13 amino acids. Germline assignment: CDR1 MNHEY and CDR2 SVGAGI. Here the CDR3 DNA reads TGTGCCAGCGGCGGTGTGACGGGTGAAAAACTGTTTTTT. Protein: CASGGVTGEKLFF.

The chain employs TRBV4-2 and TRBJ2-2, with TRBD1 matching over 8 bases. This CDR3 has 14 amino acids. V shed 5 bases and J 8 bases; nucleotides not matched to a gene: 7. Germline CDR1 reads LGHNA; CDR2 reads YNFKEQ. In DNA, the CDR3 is TGTGCCAGCAGCGACCAGGGGGCTCCGGGGGAGCTGTTTTTT. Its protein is CASSDQGAPGELFF.

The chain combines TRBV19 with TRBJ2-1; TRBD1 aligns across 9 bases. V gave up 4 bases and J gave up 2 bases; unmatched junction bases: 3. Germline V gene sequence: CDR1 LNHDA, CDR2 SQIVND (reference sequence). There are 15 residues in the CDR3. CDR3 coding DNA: TGTGCCAGTAGTAAATGGACAGGGGCCTACAATGAGCAGTTCTTC. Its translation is CASSKWTGAYNEQFF.

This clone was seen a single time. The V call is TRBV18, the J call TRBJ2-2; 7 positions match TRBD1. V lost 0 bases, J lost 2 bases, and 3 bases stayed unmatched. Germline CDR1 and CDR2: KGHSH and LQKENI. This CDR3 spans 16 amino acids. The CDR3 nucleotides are TGTGCCAGCTCACCACCGACAGGGACAAACACCGGGGAGCTGTTTTTT. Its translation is CASSPPTGTNTGELFF.

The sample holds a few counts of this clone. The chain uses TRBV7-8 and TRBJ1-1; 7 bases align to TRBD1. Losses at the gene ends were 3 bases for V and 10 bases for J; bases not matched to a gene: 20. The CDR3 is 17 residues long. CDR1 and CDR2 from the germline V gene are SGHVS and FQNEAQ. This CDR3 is CASSLALYRGVYARAFF. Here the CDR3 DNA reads TGTGCCAGCAGCTTGGCCCTCTACAGGGGTGTGTACGCGAGAGCTTTCTTT.

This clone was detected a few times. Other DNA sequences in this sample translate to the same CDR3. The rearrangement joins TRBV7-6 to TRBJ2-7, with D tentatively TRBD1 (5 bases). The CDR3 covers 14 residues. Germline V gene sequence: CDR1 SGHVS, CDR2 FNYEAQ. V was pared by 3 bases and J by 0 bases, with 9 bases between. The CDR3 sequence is CASSLTVSSYEQYF. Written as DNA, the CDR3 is TGTGCCAGCAGCTTGACAGTTAGCTCCTACGAGCAGTACTTC.

CDR3 protein: CASSEMTGYNEKLFF. In nucleotides, the CDR3 is TGTGCCAGCAGTGAAATGACAGGGTACAATGAAAAACTGTTTTTT. The gene calls are TRBV27 and TRBJ1-4, with 7 positions matching TRBD1. CDR3 length equals 15 residues. V lost 5 bases, J lost 5 bases, and 8 bases stayed unmatched. Germline values: CDR1 MNHEY, CDR2 SMNVEV (reference sequence).

Written as DNA, the CDR3 is TGTGCCAGCAGCGTAGGGGCTAGCGGCTCCTACGAGCAGTACTTC. Translation: CASSVGASGSYEQYF. The chain combines TRBV9 with TRBJ2-7; 7 bases line up with TRBD2. Trimming removed 0 bases from V and 0 bases from J; junction bases left unmatched: 3. Looked up from germline, CDR1 is SGDLS and CDR2 is YYNGEE. The CDR3 runs to 15 residues.

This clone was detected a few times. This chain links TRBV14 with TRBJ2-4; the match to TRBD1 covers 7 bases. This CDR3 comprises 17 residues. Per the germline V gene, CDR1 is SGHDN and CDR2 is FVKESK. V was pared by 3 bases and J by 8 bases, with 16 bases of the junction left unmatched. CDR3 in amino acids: CASSQRQGVSQKDIQYF. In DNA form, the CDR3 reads TGTGCCAGCAGCCAGAGACAGGGAGTTAGCCAAAAGGACATTCAGTACTTC.

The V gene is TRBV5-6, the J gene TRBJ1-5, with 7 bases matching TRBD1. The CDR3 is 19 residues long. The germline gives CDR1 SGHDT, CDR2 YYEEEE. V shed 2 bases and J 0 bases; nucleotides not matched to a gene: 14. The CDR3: CASSFFPRTGLYSNQPQHF. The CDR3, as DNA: TGTGCCAGCAGCTTTTTTCCCCGGACAGGCTTATATAGCAATCAGCCCCAGCATTTT.

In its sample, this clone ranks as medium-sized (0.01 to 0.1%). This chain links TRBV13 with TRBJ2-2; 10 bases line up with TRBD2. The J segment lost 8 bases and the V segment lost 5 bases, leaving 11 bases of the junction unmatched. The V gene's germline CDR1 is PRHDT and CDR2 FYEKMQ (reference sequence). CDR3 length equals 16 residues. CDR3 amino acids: CASSPSASGRMGELFF. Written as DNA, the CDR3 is TGTGCCAGCAGCCCTTCTGCTAGCGGGAGAATGGGGGAGCTGTTTTTT.

The CDR3 DNA reads as TGTGCCAGCAGTTACTCGCGGGGTCAGCCCCAGCATTTT. Residues: CASSYSRGQPQHF. The rearrangement joins TRBV6-5 to TRBJ1-5; D is unclear. This CDR3 comprises 13 residues. The germline gives CDR1 MNHEY, CDR2 SVGAGI. Trimming removed 0 bases at V and 6 bases at J, with 6 bases between.

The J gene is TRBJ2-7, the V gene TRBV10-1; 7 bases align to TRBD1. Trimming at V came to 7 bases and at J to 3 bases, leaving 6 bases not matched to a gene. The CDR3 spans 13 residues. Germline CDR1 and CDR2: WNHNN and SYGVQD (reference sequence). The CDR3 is CASTQGHNYEQYF. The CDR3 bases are TGCGCCAGCACACAGGGGCATAACTACGAGCAGTACTTC.

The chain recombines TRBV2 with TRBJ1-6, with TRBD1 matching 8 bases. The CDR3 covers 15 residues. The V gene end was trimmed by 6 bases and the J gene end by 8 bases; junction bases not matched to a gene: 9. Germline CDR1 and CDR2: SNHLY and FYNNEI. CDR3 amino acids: CASRRTGTGDSPLHF. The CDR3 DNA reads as TGTGCCAGCAGACGGACCGGGACAGGCGATTCACCCCTCCACTTT.

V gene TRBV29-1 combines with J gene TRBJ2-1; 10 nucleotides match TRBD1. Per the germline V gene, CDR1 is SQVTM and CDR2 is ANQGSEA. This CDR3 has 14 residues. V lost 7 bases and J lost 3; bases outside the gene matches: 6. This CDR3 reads CSAKTGGIYNEQFF. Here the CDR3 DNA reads TGCAGCGCGAAGACAGGGGGCATCTACAATGAGCAGTTCTTC.